Sequencing of this T cell receptor beta chain was carried out in a study of cytomegalovirus exposure and HLA in healthy donors. Study-level information: Within the Caucasian-associated ancestry cluster were roughly 81% of the roughly 360 genotyped donors.

Although they were nominally healthy when sampled, donors likely had unrecorded immune exposures. Concerning this clone itself: Its target is not known.

PCR involved 60 Vbeta and 13 Jbeta primers. The data were produced by immunoSEQ multiplex PCR, yet TCRdb's version contains in-frame clones alone and is incomplete. The sample has about 190,000 clones, about 84% seen once. Study conclusions and caveats: Segments of the TCR beta V type were, in most cases, productive about 87% or about 30% of the time in an earlier analysis. A link between a missense DCLRE1C variant and TCR beta V- and J-gene trimming emerged from a later analysis.

The sample comprised PBMCs. The origin of this receptor is a man aged 45-60 years in good health and CMV-seronegative.

The CDR3 DNA reads as TGCGCCAGCAGGGCTCAACTGGGACTAGCCTCCGAGCAGTACTTC. Encoded protein: CASRAQLGLASEQYF. This chain joins TRBV4-1 and TRBJ2-7; 9 bases line up with TRBD2. The CDR3 extends over 15 amino acids. CDR1 and CDR2 (germline): MGHRA, YSYEKL. The V segment lost 6 bases and the J segment 6 bases; nucleotides outside the gene matches: 12.